A single count supports the clone carrying this T cell receptor beta chain. The data were taken from a study of blood T cell repertoires in COVID-19. Study-level background: Collection of acute and convalescent COVID-19 samples took place in the United States, Italy and Spain. T cells, B-cell-depleted T cells, or PBMCs supplied cDNA or gDNA.

The authors' processing: Amplifying reference gene primers gave estimates of nucleated cell counts. The table came from immunoSEQ multiplex PCR; TCRdb's copy has only in-frame clones and leaves some out. The V and J calls and clone size were taken over from that table, and D and trimming were inferred from the DNA. The profile shows 98,000 or so clones, 80% to 90% of them singletons. This CDR3 contains 15 residues. J gave up 1 base and V 6 bases, and 5 bases lay outside the gene matches. Looked up from germline, CDR1 is MNHEY and CDR2 is SVGAGI. The sequencing input was peripheral blood. The chain joins TRBV6-5 to TRBJ2-3; TRBD1 aligns across 9 bases. This receptor was obtained from a human donor in a cohort sampled during active COVID-19. The CDR3 loop reads CASRTGGAGTDTQYF. As DNA, the CDR3 is TGTGCCAGCAGAACAGGGGGCGCGGGCACAGATACGCAGTATTTT.